This TCR beta chain is drawn from a study of PD-1 blockade in classical Hodgkin lymphoma. The wider study: It was nivolumab at 3 mg/kg, given intravenously every 2 weeks, that patients received. Study observations and caveats: Lower baseline TCR diversity was reported for newly diagnosed patients than for healthy donors. Patients with an early start, nivolumab under 1 year after ASCT, were excluded.

Profiled with immunoSEQ multiplex PCR; TCRdb holds only in-frame clones, not every one. Of under 130,000 clones in the sample, around nine tenths are singletons; the top ten hold 19%. Regarding time point: cycle 4 day 1 (C4D1), after less than 7 weeks of nivolumab. With no exception, relapse followed autologous stem cell transplantation in all patients, and brentuximab vedotin exposure varied. Best response was recorded as complete response, partial response or progressive disease. V was pared by 0 bases and J by 7 bases, with 9 bases between. CDR1 is LNHNV, CDR2 YYDKDF, per germline (reference sequence). CDR3 size: 13 residues. Worth noting for this clone: The antigen remains unidentified.

This clonotype originated in a human donor with classical Hodgkin lymphoma. This chain joins TRBV15 and TRBJ2-5; no clear D. This specimen consisted of peripheral blood mononuclear cells (PBMCs), obtained before the fourth cycle of nivolumab. DNA for the CDR3: TGTGCCACCAGCAGAGAGAGGTTAGGGACCCAGTACTTC. Translation gives CATSRERLGTQYF.